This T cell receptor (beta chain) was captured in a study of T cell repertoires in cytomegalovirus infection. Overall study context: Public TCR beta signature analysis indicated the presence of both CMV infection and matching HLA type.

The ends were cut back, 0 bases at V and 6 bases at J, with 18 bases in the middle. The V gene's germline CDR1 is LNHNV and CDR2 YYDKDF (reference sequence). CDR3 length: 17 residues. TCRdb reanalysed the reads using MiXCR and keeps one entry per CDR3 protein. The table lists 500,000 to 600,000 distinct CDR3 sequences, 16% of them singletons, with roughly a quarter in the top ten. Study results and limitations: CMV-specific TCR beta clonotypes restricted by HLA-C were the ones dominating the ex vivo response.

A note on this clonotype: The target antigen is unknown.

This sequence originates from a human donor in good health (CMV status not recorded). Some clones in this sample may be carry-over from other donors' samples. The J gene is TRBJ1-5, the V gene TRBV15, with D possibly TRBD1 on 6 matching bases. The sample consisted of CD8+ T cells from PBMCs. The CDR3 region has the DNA TGTGCCACCAGCAGAGAAAGGGGGGGAGGGGAAGGTCAGCCCCAGCATTTT. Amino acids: CATSRERGGGEGQPQHF.